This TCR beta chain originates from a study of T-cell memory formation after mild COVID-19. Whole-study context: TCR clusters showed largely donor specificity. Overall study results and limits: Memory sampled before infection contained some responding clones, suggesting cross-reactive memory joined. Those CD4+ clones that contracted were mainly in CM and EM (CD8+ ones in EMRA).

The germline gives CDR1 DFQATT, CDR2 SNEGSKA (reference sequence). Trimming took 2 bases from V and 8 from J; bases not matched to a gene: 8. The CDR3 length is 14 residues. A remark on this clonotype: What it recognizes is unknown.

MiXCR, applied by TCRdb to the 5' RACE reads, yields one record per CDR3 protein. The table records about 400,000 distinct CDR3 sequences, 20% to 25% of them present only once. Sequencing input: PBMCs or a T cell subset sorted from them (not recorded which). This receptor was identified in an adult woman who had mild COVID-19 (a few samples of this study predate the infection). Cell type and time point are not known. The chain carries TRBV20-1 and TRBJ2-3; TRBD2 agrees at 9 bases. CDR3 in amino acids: CSARPSRREGTQYF. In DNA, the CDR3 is TGCAGTGCTAGACCCTCTAGGCGGGAGGGTACGCAGTATTTT.